This T cell receptor beta chain was sequenced in a study of T cell changes during pregnancy in multiple sclerosis. Libraries were prepared by immunoSEQ multiplex PCR; TCRdb keeps only in-frame clonotypes and omits some of them. In the table there are around 65,000 clones, roughly 88% of which are singletons. The germline gives CDR1 SGHTA, CDR2 FQGNSA. The CDR3 sequence is 16 residues long. Trimming removed 2 bases from V and 4 bases from J, with 14 bases in between. This sequence originates from a female donor with multiple sclerosis, enrolled in a pregnancy study. The sample here was peripheral blood, taken in the first trimester of pregnancy. V gene TRBV7-2 combines with J gene TRBJ2-2; weak D call: TRBD2 (5 bases). CDR3: CASSLSWLASTGELFF. Written as DNA, the CDR3 is TGTGCCAGCAGCTTAAGTTGGCTAGCAAGCACCGGGGAGCTGTTTTTT.